The next 26 T cell receptor beta chains were all read from a single sample in a study of vaccination and CD4 T cells after COVID-19. Treatment described: roughly 11-day PBMC culture with coronavirus spike peptide pools or control peptides (ViraFEST assay). Which antigens these TCRs recognize remains unknown. Sequencing of the DNA from cultured CD4+ T cells was carried out with the Oncomine TCR Beta short-read assay. TCRdb analysed the PCR reads with MiXCR anew, one entry per CDR3 protein. The sample holds 11,000 or so distinct CDR3 sequences, around half seen once. The sequenced material came from CD4+ T cells from blood, cultured in vitro. The receptors originated from a human donor who had recovered from COVID-19.

This chain joins TRBV5-4 and TRBJ2-7; 7 bases line up with TRBD2. Germline V lookup: CDR1 SGHNT, CDR2 YYREEE (reference sequence). J lost 4 bases, V lost 5 bases, and 12 bases had no gene match. CDR3 length: 15 amino acids. The CDR3 nucleotides read TGTGCCAGCAGTAAAAAATCGACGGGGGGTTACGAGCAGTACTTC. It yields the protein CASSKKSTGGYEQYF. The full variable domain, with the rest looked up from reference TRBV5-4 and TRBJ2-7, is ETGVTQSPTHLIKTRGQQVTLRCSSQSGHNTVSWYQQALGQGPQFIFQYYREEENGRGNFPPRFSGLQFPNYSSELNVNALELDDSALYLCASSKKSTGGYEQYFGPGTRLTVT.

The chain carries TRBV15 and TRBJ1-6; 7 bases fit TRBD1. Looked up from germline, CDR1 is LNHNV and CDR2 is YYDKDF (reference sequence). This CDR3 is 14 amino acids long. The trim removed 5 bases at V and 6 bases at J, leaving 4 bases unmatched. CDR3 residues: CATSRRGSNSPLHF. The CDR3 DNA is TGTGCCACCAGCCGCAGGGGGAGTAATTCACCCCTCCACTTT.

This clonotype was seen a handful of times. The rearrangement uses TRBV20-1 and TRBJ2-3, with TRBD2 matching 10 bases. Germline CDR1 reads DFQATT; CDR2 reads SNEGSKA (reference sequence). The CDR3 spans 15 residues. CDR3 loop: CQPSGRGWRTDTQYF. The CDR3 region has the DNA TGCCAGCCCAGCGGGAGGGGTTGGCGCACAGATACGCAGTATTTT.

J is TRBJ2-1 and V is TRBV6-8, with a tentative D call TRBD2 (7 bases). The CDR3 totals 13 residues. Germline CDR1 MNHGY, CDR2 SAAAGT. Trimming shortened V by 9 bases and J by 4 bases, and 13 bases separated the two germline ends. CDR3: CARPSGTYNEQFF. The CDR3, as DNA: TGTGCCAGACCCAGCGGGACATACAATGAGCAGTTCTTC.

The J gene is TRBJ1-5, the V gene TRBV27; 8 bases agree with TRBD1. This CDR3 spans 13 amino acids. V lost 6 bases and J lost 6; bases outside the gene matches: 4. Germline V gives CDR1 MNHEY, CDR2 SMNVEV (reference sequence). CDR3 DNA: TGTGCCAGCAGCCCGGACAGGGCTCAGCCCCAGCATTTT. Translating it yields CASSPDRAQPQHF.

This clonotype was found a few times. This chain connects TRBV30 to TRBJ2-2; D is unclear. Germline V gene sequence: CDR1 GTSNPN, CDR2 SVGIG (reference sequence). The ends were cut back, 0 bases at V and 4 bases at J, with 9 bases in the middle. This CDR3 comprises 14 residues. CDR3 coding DNA: TGTGCCTGGAGTGTAACCAGGCTCACCGGGGAGCTGTTTTTT. It encodes CAWSVTRLTGELFF.

This clonotype appeared a few times. The V call is TRBV20-1, the J call TRBJ2-7; no clear D. CDR1 and CDR2 from the germline V gene are DFQATT and SNEGSKA (reference sequence). V gave up 7 bases and J gave up 0 bases, with 19 bases separating them. The CDR3 is 15 amino acids. This chain's CDR3 is CSGSRTFGASYEQYF. CDR3 nucleotide sequence: TGCAGTGGTTCTAGGACGTTTGGCGCCTCCTACGAGCAGTACTTC.

This clonotype was seen a few times. J is TRBJ1-2 and V is TRBV2; D gene ambiguous. The ends were cut back, 6 bases at V and 7 bases at J, with 6 bases in the middle. The CDR3 contains 10 residues. Germline V gene sequence: CDR1 SNHLY, CDR2 FYNNEI. The CDR3 loop is CASRGSGYTF. DNA of the CDR3: TGTGCCAGCAGAGGCAGTGGCTACACCTTC.

The table lists this clonotype with a few counts. This chain joins TRBV2 and TRBJ2-5; D tentatively reads TRBD1 or TRBD2 (5 bases each). V dropped 0 bases and J dropped 3 bases, with 8 bases sitting between them. CDR1 is SNHLY and CDR2 is FYNNEI in the germline V gene. The CDR3 has 14 residues. The CDR3 region has the DNA TGTGCCAGCAGTGAAGCGAGAGGGGAAGAGACCCAGTACTTC. The encoded protein is CASSEARGEETQYF.

In this sample, this clonotype turned up once. The chain links TRBV5-1 to TRBJ1-5; 7 bases fit TRBD1. The CDR3 runs 15 residues. The trim removed 5 bases at V and 2 bases at J, leaving 7 bases unmatched. Germline V gene data show CDR1 as SGHRS and CDR2 as YFSETQ. CDR3: CASRVGTGGNQPQHF. In DNA, the CDR3 is TGCGCCAGCAGAGTCGGAACAGGGGGCAATCAGCCCCAGCATTTT.

The rearrangement uses TRBV6-7 and TRBJ1-2, with a possible D match to TRBD1 (6 bases). TRBV6-7 is an ORF; its function is uncertain. There are 21 residues in the CDR3. V lost 5 bases and J lost 4, with 35 bases in between. This chain's CDR3 is CASSRKTGTLAHRERVYGYTF. In DNA form, the CDR3 reads TGTGCCAGCAGTCGTAAGACAGGAACCCTCGCCCATCGCGAGAGGGTCTATGGCTACACCTTC.

There are a few counts of this clonotype. The chain carries TRBV28 and TRBJ2-5; 7 positions agree with TRBD1. This CDR3 contains 17 residues. In germline, CDR1 is MDHEN, CDR2 SYDVKM. Trimming at V came to 6 bases and at J to 2 bases, leaving 15 bases not matched to a gene. The CDR3 sequence is CASRATGQRRLQETQYF. The DNA for the CDR3 is TGTGCCAGCAGGGCGACAGGGCAACGAAGACTTCAAGAGACCCAGTACTTC. Full variable domain (rest looked up from reference TRBV28 and TRBJ2-5): DVKVTQSSRYLVKRTGEKVFLECVQDMDHENMFWYRQDPGLGLRLIYFSYDVKMKEKGDIPEGYSVSREKKERFSLILESASTNQTSMYLCASRATGQRRLQETQYFGPGTRLLVL.

The chain employs TRBV7-3 and TRBJ1-1; D not certain. Trimming stripped 1 base from V and 0 bases from J, with 9 bases between. This CDR3 has 15 residues. CDR1 and CDR2 from the germline V gene are SGHTA and FQGTGA. The CDR3 sequence is CASSLNPVMNTEAFF. For the CDR3, the DNA is TGTGCCAGCAGCTTAAATCCAGTAATGAACACTGAAGCTTTCTTT.

The chain carries TRBV20-1 and TRBJ2-2, with a possible D match to TRBD1 (6 bases). V was cut by 6 bases and J by 7 bases, with 18 bases left in between. The CDR3 is 14 amino acids. Germline assignment: CDR1 DFQATT and CDR2 SNEGSKA (reference sequence). CDR3 in amino acids: CSAPDRERIGELFF. The CDR3 nucleotides are TGCAGTGCCCCGGACAGAGAACGGATCGGGGAGCTGTTTTTT.

The chain employs TRBV6-5 and TRBJ1-1; D call uncertain. This CDR3 region has 12 residues. Germline V gives CDR1 MNHEY, CDR2 SVGAGI. Deletions cut 2 bases from V and 7 bases from J, with 8 bases between. The CDR3 sequence: CASSYGPIEAFF. CDR3 coding DNA: TGTGCCAGCAGTTACGGTCCGATTGAAGCTTTCTTT.

CDR3 bases: TGTGCCAGCAGCTCACAGGGGGCAGAGGCTGAGCTGTTTTTT. This gives the protein CASSSQGAEAELFF. J is TRBJ2-2 and V is TRBV7-3; 9 bases are a match to TRBD1. The CDR3 is 14 amino acids. The germline V gene encodes CDR1 SGHTA and CDR2 FQGTGA. J gave up 11 bases and V 4 bases, and 8 bases lay outside the gene matches.

The chain uses TRBV19 and TRBJ1-1, with D perhaps matching TRBD1 (5 bases). Trimming left V 4 bases short and J 5 bases short, with 8 bases between. This CDR3 has 12 residues. The germline V gene has CDR1 LNHDA and CDR2 SQIVND (reference sequence). CDR3 amino acids: CASSSGGTEAFF. CDR3 DNA sequence: TGTGCCAGTAGTAGCGGGGGGACTGAAGCTTTCTTT.

This chain links TRBV2 with TRBJ2-3, with D unresolved. CDR1 is SNHLY, CDR2 FYNNEI, per germline. Trimming left V 6 bases short and J 2 bases short, with 12 bases between. This CDR3 region has 14 residues. CDR3 protein: CASRERVNTDTQYF. The DNA of the CDR3 is TGTGCCAGCAGAGAACGGGTGAACACAGATACGCAGTATTTT.

This clonotype was picked up a small number of times. The V gene is TRBV20-1, the J gene TRBJ2-3; 7 bases fit TRBD2. This CDR3 is built from 13 residues. CDR1 and CDR2 (germline): DFQATT, SNEGSKA (reference sequence). J gave up 2 bases and V 5 bases, and 4 bases lay outside the gene matches. In DNA form, the CDR3 reads TGCAGTGCTTCTAGCGGACTCACAGATACGCAGTATTTT. It encodes CSASSGLTDTQYF.

This sequence joins TRBV6-1 and TRBJ2-7, with D perhaps given as TRBD1 or TRBD2 (5 bases each). The germline gives CDR1 MNHNS, CDR2 SASEGT. V shed 5 bases and J shed 8 bases, with 19 bases lying between them. The CDR3 length is 14 residues. This chain's CDR3 is CASSQGRDGRQQYF. The CDR3 DNA reads as TGTGCCAGCAGTCAGGGACGGGACGGGCGACAGCAGTACTTC.

The genes are TRBV15 and TRBJ1-1; no definite D call. V lost 5 bases and J 5 bases, leaving 18 bases between the germline ends. Germline V gives CDR1 LNHNV, CDR2 YYDKDF (reference sequence). The CDR3 sequence is 15 residues long. The CDR3 here is CATSSSGSEDTEAFF. The CDR3 nucleotides are TGTGCCACCAGCTCTAGCGGAAGTGAGGATACTGAAGCTTTCTTT.

This clonotype was detected only a few times. The gene calls are TRBV5-5 and TRBJ2-7; 9 bases are shared with TRBD2. V was clipped by 0 bases and J by 4 bases; unmatched bases: 8. Germline V gene sequence: CDR1 SGHKS, CDR2 YYEKEE (reference sequence). This CDR3 comprises 16 residues. The CDR3 sequence: CASSLAASGKGYEQYF. The CDR3 DNA reads TGTGCCAGCAGCTTGGCCGCTAGCGGGAAGGGTTACGAGCAGTACTTC.

This sequence joins TRBV4-1 and TRBJ2-5; TRBD2 might be the D (6 bases). The germline V gene encodes CDR1 MGHRA and CDR2 YSYEKL. V lost 1 base and J lost 4, with 13 bases in between. This CDR3 is built from 15 residues. Here the CDR3 reads CASSQVGSGGETQYF. CDR3 nucleotide sequence: TGCGCCAGCAGCCAAGTAGGCTCCGGGGGAGAGACCCAGTACTTC.

This clonotype turned up a few times. The chain carries TRBV6-2 or TRBV6-3 and TRBJ1-1; perhaps TRBD1 as D (6 bases). The V end was cut by 6 bases, the J end by 12 bases, with 20 bases between. This CDR3 comprises 13 residues. CDR1 is MNHEY and CDR2 is SVGEGT in the germline V gene. This CDR3 is CASSQGWTVKTFF. CDR3 nucleotide sequence: TGTGCCAGCAGCCAGGGGTGGACAGTGAAAACTTTCTTT.

The J gene is TRBJ2-3, the V gene TRBV6-1, with unresolved D. V lost 1 base, J lost 2 bases, and 7 bases lay in between. The germline gives CDR1 MNHNS, CDR2 SASEGT. This CDR3 has 14 residues. The chain's CDR3 is CASSEELPTDTQYF. The CDR3 DNA sequence: TGTGCCAGCAGTGAAGAGCTACCCACAGATACGCAGTATTTT.

The chain carries TRBV11-2 and TRBJ2-5, with 7 bases fitting TRBD2. Trimming cost V 5 bases and J 5 bases; bases outside gene matches: 11. The CDR3 contains 15 residues. Germline CDR1 reads SGHAT; CDR2 reads FQNNGV. In DNA, the CDR3 is TGTGCCAGCAGCCCATCCACCGCGGGGGTGGAGACCCAGTACTTC. The encoded protein is CASSPSTAGVETQYF.